This is a list of T cell receptor beta chains from one sample in a study of identical twins. One entry per CDR3 protein results from TCRdb running MiXCR on the 5' RACE reads. The data show around 1.7 million distinct CDR3 sequences, around 33% seen once. What was sequenced was cord blood. The receptors were sampled from a newborn girl in good health. Both conserved end residues are part of each CDR3. A D gene is named only where the DNA matches it firmly. Clone size is given for some rows only: seen once, a few or many times, or a class if the clone is expanded.

>.|TRBJ1-2|few|TRBV7-9
CASSLVATRHLIYGYTF
TGTGCCAGCAGCTTAGTTGCGACAAGGCATCTAATCTATGGCTACACCTTC
>.|TRBJ1-2|many|TRBV24-1
CATSDLGHYGYTF
TGTGCCACCAGTGATTTGGGACACTATGGCTACACCTTC
>.|TRBJ2-3|few|TRBV27
CASSEHRDLPSTDTQYF
TGTGCCAGCAGTGAACACAGGGATCTCCCTAGCACAGATACGCAGTATTTT
>.|TRBJ2-3|.|TRBV6-1
CASLWAADTQYF
TGTGCCAGCCTTTGGGCCGCAGATACGCAGTATTTT
>.|TRBJ1-1|many|TRBV29-1
CSVDSGPTEAFF
TGCAGCGTTGACTCGGGGCCCACTGAAGCTTTCTTT
>.|TRBJ2-7|.|TRBV14
CASSHAPGIKTMDEQYF
TGTGCCAGCAGCCACGCTCCCGGGATCAAAACGATGGACGAGCAGTACTTC
>.|TRBJ1-2|.|TRBV7-9
CASSLARWGYGYTF
TGTGCCAGCAGCTTAGCGAGGTGGGGCTATGGCTACACCTTC
>.|TRBJ2-3|.|TRBV5-1
CSSSGGDTQYF
TGCTCCAGCAGCGGAGGAGATACGCAGTATTTT
>TRBD1|TRBJ2-5|.|TRBV12-3/TRBV12-4
CASSLGDRGGQETQYF
TGTGCCAGCAGTTTAGGGGACAGGGGTGGCCAAGAGACCCAGTACTTC
>.|TRBJ1-2|.|TRBV10-3
CAISDGQNRYGYTF
TGTGCCATCAGTGACGGACAGAATAGGTATGGCTACACCTTC
>TRBD1|TRBJ2-6|.|TRBV5-1
CASRAGGAGANVLTF
TGCGCCAGCAGAGCAGGGGGAGCTGGGGCCAACGTCCTGACTTTC
>.|TRBJ2-7|few|TRBV5-1
CASSADRTSYEQYF
TGCGCCAGCAGCGCCGACAGGACTTCCTACGAGCAGTACTTC
>TRBD2|TRBJ2-7|.|TRBV10-2
CASSESTIRGGGYYEQYF
TGCGCCAGCAGTGAGTCGACGATCCGCGGGGGGGGTTACTACGAGCAGTACTTC
>TRBD2|TRBJ2-7|.|TRBV6-2/TRBV6-3
CASSELLLAGVYNEQYF
TGTGCCAGCAGTGAACTCCTCCTAGCGGGTGTGTACAATGAGCAGTACTTC
>.|TRBJ2-1|.|TRBV7-9
CASGQIYNEQFF
TGTGCCAGCGGACAGATCTACAATGAGCAGTTCTTC
>TRBD1|TRBJ2-5|.|TRBV4-2
CASSPRDRGTYNEQYF
TGTGCCAGCAGCCCCCGGGACAGGGGAACCTACAATGAGCAGTACTTC
>TRBD1|TRBJ2-3|few|TRBV27
CASVDPGQGTDTQYF
TGTGCCAGCGTGGACCCCGGACAGGGCACAGATACGCAGTATTTT
>.|TRBJ1-2|.|TRBV6-5
CASSYYQGTGYTF
TGTGCCAGCAGTTACTACCAGGGTACTGGCTACACCTTC
>TRBD1|TRBJ1-5|.|TRBV28
CASSPFRGRMRYSNQPQHF
TGTGCCAGCAGTCCTTTCAGGGGGCGGATGAGGTATAGCAATCAGCCCCAGCATTTT
>.|TRBJ2-1|many|TRBV3-1
CASSQEARPRTNEQFF
TGTGCCAGCAGCCAAGAGGCCCGACCCCGGACGAATGAGCAGTTCTTC
>TRBD2|TRBJ2-7|.|TRBV2
CASKGLAGENYEQYF
TGTGCCAGCAAGGGTCTAGCGGGAGAGAACTACGAGCAGTACTTC
>.|TRBJ1-3|few|TRBV10-3
CAISEGRWTIYF
TGTGCCATCAGTGAGGGGCGGTGGACCATATATTTT
>TRBD1|TRBJ2-3|.|TRBV20-1
CSARVPPGQGVRDTQYF
TGCAGTGCTAGAGTCCCGCCGGGACAGGGGGTTCGGGATACGCAGTATTTT